Following are 31 T cell receptor beta chains from one sample sequenced in a study of human T cells and chemical hapten exposure. TCRdb re-called the RACE reads with MiXCR, one entry per CDR3 protein. The sample has about 81,000 distinct CDR3 sequences, approximately 8% seen once; the top ten hold around 1.5%. Sample time point: patch test 1, 2 weeks after DPC sensitization. Treatment described: therapeutic diphenylcyclopropenone sensitization with weekly scalp DPC. Sequenced here: whole blood, sampled in connection with sensitization to the hapten diphenylcyclopropenone (DPC). Receptors were obtained from a woman aged 25-40 years with alopecia areata. Some clones in this sample may be carry-over from other donors' samples.

This clonotype was counted at least ten times. This chain joins TRBV7-2 and TRBJ1-1, with D tentatively TRBD1 (5 bases). V was trimmed by 1 base and J by 5 bases, leaving 14 bases between them. From germline, CDR1 is SGHTA and CDR2 FQGNSA. The CDR3 covers 15 residues. CDR3 sequence reads: CASSLESGTSTEAFF. The DNA of the CDR3 is TGTGCCAGCAGCTTAGAATCGGGGACGAGTACTGAAGCTTTCTTT.

This clonotype showed up just a few times. J is TRBJ1-5 and V is TRBV19, with TRBD1 as a possible D gene (5 bases). Germline V lookup: CDR1 LNHDA, CDR2 SQIVND (reference sequence). The CDR3 spans 15 residues. V was trimmed by 5 bases and J by 8 bases, leaving 19 bases between them. The CDR3 spells CASSLSGTSDEPQHF. Written as DNA, the CDR3 is TGTGCCAGTAGTTTATCCGGGACGTCAGACGAGCCCCAGCATTTT. Based on the CDR3 plus reference TRBV19 and TRBJ1-5, the full variable domain is DGGITQSPKYLFRKEGQNVTLSCEQNLNHDAMYWYRQDPGQGLRLIYYSQIVNDFQKGDIAEGYSVSREKKESFPLTVTSAQKNPTAFYLCASSLSGTSDEPQHFGDGTRLSIL.

This clonotype was observed a handful of times. J is TRBJ2-5 and V is TRBV12-3 or TRBV12-4; D may be TRBD2 (5 bases). The CDR3 totals 13 residues. Between the trimmed V and J ends, which lost 6 bases and 3 bases, there was a span of 11 bases. CDR3 amino acids: CASSQNGEETQYF. Written as DNA, the CDR3 is TGTGCCAGCAGCCAGAACGGGGAAGAGACCCAGTACTTC.

This clonotype showed up many times. This chain links TRBV3-1 with TRBJ1-1; D unresolved. The CDR3 has 13 residues. CDR1 and CDR2 (germline): LGHDT, YNNKEL (reference sequence). Between the trimmed V and J ends, which lost 5 bases and 8 bases, there was a span of 15 bases. The CDR3 coding sequence is TGTGCCAGCAGCAGAACGGAGGAGGACGAAGCTTTCTTT. Translated, it gives CASSRTEEDEAFF. The full variable domain, completed using reference TRBV3-1 and TRBJ1-1, is DTAVSQTPKYLVTQMGNDKSIKCEQNLGHDTMYWYKQDSKKFLKIMFSYNNKELIINETVPNRFSPKSPDKAHLNLHINSLELGDSAVYFCASSRTEEDEAFFGQGTRLTVV.

This chain uses TRBV5-1 with TRBJ2-5, with a possible D match to TRBD1 (5 bases). The CDR3 sequence is 14 residues long. CDR1 and CDR2 from the germline V gene are SGHRS and YFSETQ. Trimming took 0 bases from V and 2 from J, leaving 8 bases between them. CDR3 residues: CASSLAQGQETQYF. The CDR3 DNA reads as TGCGCCAGCAGCTTGGCCCAGGGACAAGAGACCCAGTACTTC.

The chain carries TRBV10-3 and TRBJ1-5; 9 positions match TRBD1. J gave up 0 bases and V 0 bases, and 15 bases lay outside the gene matches. This CDR3 contains 21 residues. Germline CDR1 ENHRY, CDR2 SYGVKD. The CDR3 loop reads CAISESLNGTGPLDSNQPQHF. DNA of the CDR3: TGTGCCATCAGTGAGTCTCTTAATGGGACAGGGCCTCTAGATAGCAATCAGCCCCAGCATTTT.

The chain carries TRBV24-1 and TRBJ1-2, with 9 bases that match TRBD1. Germline V gene data show CDR1 as KGHDR and CDR2 as SFDVKD. The CDR3 extends over 13 amino acids. V lost 6 bases, J lost 7 bases, and 5 bases stayed unmatched. CDR3 region: CATSPGQGAGYTF. The CDR3, as DNA: TGTGCCACCAGTCCGGGACAGGGAGCTGGCTACACCTTC.

This clonotype occurred many times. V gene TRBV10-3 combines with J gene TRBJ1-2, with a tentative D call TRBD1 (5 bases). CDR1 and CDR2 from the germline V gene are ENHRY and SYGVKD. V was pared by 3 bases and J by 3 bases, with 14 bases between. The CDR3 has 15 residues. CDR3 sequence reads: CAISDPPWGHYGYTF. CDR3 DNA sequence: TGTGCCATCAGTGACCCCCCCTGGGGCCACTATGGCTACACCTTC.

This clonotype occurred many times. This CDR3 reads CSVVFEGNTYNEQFF. CDR3 nucleotide sequence: TGCAGCGTTGTATTTGAGGGTAACACCTACAATGAGCAGTTCTTC. J is TRBJ2-1 and V is TRBV29-1; a possible D gene is TRBD2 (5 bases). The CDR3 totals 15 residues. CDR1 and CDR2 from the germline V gene are SQVTM and ANQGSEA. V shed 4 bases and J shed 2 bases, with 15 bases lying between them.

At least ten counts were recorded for this clonotype. The chain carries TRBV6-5 and TRBJ2-3, with 10 nucleotides matching TRBD2. The CDR3 length is 16 residues. V was pared by 2 bases and J by 8 bases, with 10 bases of the junction left unmatched. CDR1 and CDR2 (germline): MNHEY, SVGAGI. In nucleotides, the CDR3 is TGTGCCAGCAGTTACACTAAACTAGCGGGGATGGGTACGCAGTATTTT. Amino acids: CASSYTKLAGMGTQYF.

With respect to this clonotype: Possible read error: a much larger clone is one base away. The V gene is TRBV5-6, the J gene TRBJ1-3; D is undetermined. Germline V lookup: CDR1 SGHDT, CDR2 YYEEEE. V lost 0 bases to trimming and J lost 5 bases, with 9 bases between them. CDR3 length equals 14 residues. Here the CDR3 reads CASSLARTRNTIYF. The CDR3 DNA reads as TGTGCCAGCAGCTTGGCCAGGACTCGAAACACCATATATTTT.

The sample holds many counts of this clonotype. V is TRBV3-1 and J is TRBJ1-6; D gene ambiguous. Germline values: CDR1 LGHDT, CDR2 YNNKEL (reference sequence). The CDR3 has 17 amino acids. V gave up 0 bases and J gave up 4 bases, with 13 bases separating them. The CDR3 here is CASSQDRRQIYNSPLHF. CDR3 in DNA: TGTGCCAGCAGCCAAGATAGGAGGCAAATTTATAATTCACCCCTCCACTTT.

V gene TRBV7-3 combines with J gene TRBJ1-1; D call uncertain. The germline V and J ends were trimmed by 5 bases and 0 bases, with 7 bases remaining between them. Germline V gene sequence: CDR1 SGHTA, CDR2 FQGTGA. The CDR3 covers 13 residues. The CDR3 region has the DNA TGTGCCAGCAGCCCAGGTTTGAACACTGAAGCTTTCTTT. Amino acid sequence: CASSPGLNTEAFF.

The rearrangement joins TRBV11-2 to TRBJ1-1, with D perhaps TRBD1 (5 bases). V was clipped by 4 bases and J by 6 bases, with 18 bases between them. This CDR3 contains 15 residues. Per the germline V gene, CDR1 is SGHAT and CDR2 is FQNNGV. The CDR3 coding sequence is TGTGCCAGCAGCTCCAGCGGACACCCGGCGGCTGAAGCTTTCTTT. This sequence encodes CASSSSGHPAAEAFF.

In its sample, this clonotype was seen many times. V is TRBV27 and J is TRBJ1-2; perhaps TRBD1 as D (5 bases). The germline CDR1 and CDR2 sequences are MNHEY and SMNVEV (reference sequence). The CDR3 length is 14 residues. V lost 3 bases, J lost 4 bases, and 12 bases lay in between. The DNA for the CDR3 is TGTGCCAGCAGTTTCTGGGGGTCTTCCTATGGCTACACCTTC. Amino acid sequence: CASSFWGSSYGYTF.

Many counts were recorded for this clonotype. The rearrangement links TRBV7-2 to TRBJ2-7; no definite D call. V was pared by 5 bases and J by 6 bases, with 14 bases between. Germline V lookup: CDR1 SGHTA, CDR2 FQGNSA. The CDR3 runs 13 residues. CDR3 amino acids: CASSLQTWSEQYF. The CDR3 bases are TGTGCCAGCAGCCTCCAGACCTGGTCCGAGCAGTACTTC.

In this sample, this clonotype turned up many times. The gene calls are TRBV19 and TRBJ2-7; a possible D gene is TRBD2 (6 bases). Trimming stripped 1 base from V and 5 bases from J, with 12 bases between. The CDR3 contains 14 residues. Germline-derived CDR1 and CDR2 are LNHDA and SQIVND (reference sequence). The CDR3 is CASSIVGGNHEQYF. In DNA form, the CDR3 reads TGTGCCAGTAGTATAGTCGGAGGGAACCACGAGCAGTACTTC.

J is TRBJ1-4 and V is TRBV7-9; D uncertain. The CDR3 length is 11 residues. V lost 4 bases and J lost 14, with 11 bases in between. Per germline, CDR1 SEHNR and CDR2 FQNEAQ (reference sequence). This CDR3 reads CASSSWERLFF. The CDR3 DNA sequence: TGTGCCAGCAGCTCGTGGGAAAGGCTGTTTTTT. Combining the CDR3 with reference TRBV7-9 and TRBJ1-4 gives the whole variable domain DTGVSQNPRHKITKRGQNVTFRCDPISEHNRLYWYRQTLGQGPEFLTYFQNEAQLEKSRLLSDRFSAERPKGSFSTLEIQRTEQGDSAMYLCASSSWERLFFGSGTQLSVL.

The table lists this clonotype with many counts. The chain is built from TRBV2 and TRBJ2-3, with a possible D match to TRBD2 (6 bases). The V end was cut by 4 bases, the J end by 0 bases, with 17 bases between. The CDR3 has 17 residues. The germline V gene encodes CDR1 SNHLY and CDR2 FYNNEI. CDR3 nucleotide sequence: TGTGCCAGCAGTGTTCATGGGCCGGGAGCTAGCACAGATACGCAGTATTTT. Residues: CASSVHGPGASTDTQYF.

This clonotype was observed at least ten times. This chain connects TRBV20-1 to TRBJ1-6; the D is unclear. Trimming pared 1 base from V and 0 bases from J, leaving 10 bases between. The germline V gene has CDR1 DFQATT and CDR2 SNEGSKA (reference sequence). This CDR3 has 16 amino acids. The DNA for the CDR3 is TGCAGTGCTAGAGTTGGTGGCCGCTCCTATAATTCACCCCTCCACTTT. Amino acids: CSARVGGRSYNSPLHF.

The V call is TRBV10-3, the J call TRBJ2-3, with TRBD1 matching 8 bases. CDR3 length: 13 amino acids. Unmatched junction bases numbered 6, after V lost 8 bases and J lost 5 bases. Per germline, CDR1 ENHRY and CDR2 SYGVKD. In nucleotides, the CDR3 is TGTGCCATCCGGACAGGGATCATAGATACGCAGTATTTT. Translated: CAIRTGIIDTQYF.

In this sample, this clonotype turned up a few times. The gene calls are TRBV3-1 and TRBJ2-3, with D unresolved. Germline V gene data show CDR1 as LGHDT and CDR2 as YNNKEL (reference sequence). Trimming shortened V by 0 bases and J by 8 bases, and 12 bases separated the two germline ends. The CDR3 has 14 residues. CDR3: CASSQDVSVGTQYF. CDR3 nucleotides: TGTGCCAGCAGCCAAGATGTCAGCGTAGGTACGCAGTATTTT.

The CDR3 DNA is TGTGCCAGCAGCACAAACAGGGAGTCCCCGAACACTGAAGCTTTCTTT. It encodes CASSTNRESPNTEAFF. The chain couples TRBV9 to TRBJ1-1, with D tentatively TRBD1 (6 bases). The CDR3 is 16 residues long. Trimming removed 4 bases at V and 1 base at J, with 17 bases between. Germline values: CDR1 SGDLS, CDR2 YYNGEE.

The chain recombines TRBV10-3 with TRBJ2-4; 8 bases are shared with TRBD2. After removal of 6 bases from V and 6 bases from J, the junction contained 7 bases not matched to a gene. Germline CDR1 is ENHRY and CDR2 is SYGVKD. CDR3 length: 14 residues. CDR3 bases: TGTGCCATCAGCCCGGGACTAGGGATAAACATTCAGTACTTC. Its translation is CAISPGLGINIQYF.

This clonotype was recorded many times. The chain joins TRBV29-1 to TRBJ2-4; D not resolved. Germline V lookup: CDR1 SQVTM, CDR2 ANQGSEA. There are 15 residues in the CDR3. The V gene lost 1 base and the J gene lost 1 base, with 11 bases spanning the gap. The CDR3 loop is CSVEVLGKAKNIQYF. The CDR3 bases are TGCAGCGTTGAAGTTCTGGGGAAGGCCAAAAACATTCAGTACTTC.

The chain is built from TRBV5-4 and TRBJ2-1, with D unclear. The germline V and J ends were trimmed by 0 bases and 14 bases, with 12 bases remaining between them. This CDR3 has 12 residues. The germline gives CDR1 SGHNT, CDR2 YYREEE (reference sequence). The CDR3 reads CASSLGAVQEFF. The CDR3 DNA reads TGTGCCAGCAGCTTGGGGGCGGTCCAGGAGTTCTTC. The full variable domain, its missing parts supplied by reference TRBV5-4 and TRBJ2-1, is ETGVTQSPTHLIKTRGQQVTLRCSSQSGHNTVSWYQQALGQGPQFIFQYYREEENGRGNFPPRFSGLQFPNYSSELNVNALELDDSALYLCASSLGAVQEFFGPGTRLTVL.

Ten or more counts support this clonotype. The chain employs TRBV5-1 and TRBJ2-3; 7 positions agree with TRBD2. CDR1 and CDR2 (germline): SGHRS, YFSETQ. V was clipped by 3 bases and J by 5 bases; unmatched bases: 15. The CDR3 sequence is 17 residues long. CDR3 nucleotides: TGCGCCAGCAGCTCCCTACTAAGCGGGGCTGGCGGAGATACGCAGTATTTT. Encoded protein: CASSSLLSGAGGDTQYF.

The rearrangement links TRBV6-6 to TRBJ2-7, with D possibly being TRBD2 (5 bases). The CDR3 covers 13 residues. CDR1 is MNHNY, CDR2 SVGAGI, per germline (reference sequence). Trimming removed 6 bases from V and 5 bases from J, with 14 bases in between. The CDR3 DNA sequence: TGTGCCAGCAGCTTACGGACTGGGAACGAGCAGTACTTC. Amino acids: CASSLRTGNEQYF.

In its sample, this clonotype was seen many times. J is TRBJ2-7 and V is TRBV7-3, with TRBD1 matching over 9 bases. The CDR3 runs 11 residues. The V gene's germline CDR1 is SGHTA and CDR2 FQGTGA. The V and J ends lost 4 bases and 12 bases, in that order; junction bases with no gene match: 4. The CDR3 protein is CASSSPGQGYF. Here the CDR3 DNA reads TGTGCCAGCAGCTCGCCGGGACAGGGGTACTTC.

In its sample, this clonotype was seen many times. This chain joins TRBV25-1 and TRBJ2-3; D uncertain. Germline assignment: CDR1 MGHDK and CDR2 SYGVNS. V was pared by 4 bases and J by 2 bases, with 13 bases between. CDR3 length: 15 amino acids. This CDR3 reads CASSGGGSYTDTQYF. CDR3 coding DNA: TGTGCCAGCAGTGGTGGCGGTTCTTACACAGATACGCAGTATTTT. Full variable domain (remainder filled in from reference TRBV25-1 and TRBJ2-3): EADIYQTPRYLVIGTGKKITLECSQTMGHDKMYWYQQDPGMELHLIHYSYGVNSTEKGDLSSESTVSRIRTEHFPLTLESARPSHTSQYLCASSGGGSYTDTQYFGPGTRLTVL.

The chain employs TRBV29-1 and TRBJ2-5; TRBD2 matches at 9 bases. CDR3 length: 12 residues. Germline loops: CDR1 SQVTM, CDR2 ANQGSEA. J gave up 9 bases and V 2 bases, and 4 bases lay outside the gene matches. CDR3 sequence: CSVEPLAGPQYF. The CDR3, as DNA: TGCAGCGTTGAACCTCTAGCGGGGCCCCAGTACTTC.